Listed below are T cell receptor beta chains from one sample, sequenced in a study of blood T cells in healthy people across ages. TCRdb redid the calling of the 5' RACE reads with MiXCR, one entry per CDR3 protein. The repertoire includes 760,000 or so distinct CDR3 sequences, 25% of them detected once, and 9.4% sits in the top ten. The same data also went into a second study, on T cells of mothers and their children.

The specimen was blood. The receptors were gathered from a boy between 10 and 17 years old in good health. Each CDR3 is given with its conserved first and last residue. The order of the fields is V gene, clone size, CDR3 length, J gene, D gene, CDR3 DNA, CDR3 protein. A D gene is named only where the DNA matches it firmly. The size of a clone is reported for some rows only, either as once, few or many, or as a class for expanded clones.

TRBV9	few	15	TRBJ2-5	TRBD1	TGTGCCAGCAGCGTAGAGGACAGGGGGCAAGAGACCCAGTACTTC	CASSVEDRGQETQYF
TRBV10-3	.	13	TRBJ2-1	.	TGTGCCATCACCGAAAGACTAGAGGATGAGCAGTTCTTC	CAITERLEDEQFF
TRBV19	few	11	TRBJ1-2	.	TGTGCCAGTAGTATCAATTATGGCTACACCTTC	CASSINYGYTF
TRBV6-1	.	19	TRBJ2-7	TRBD2	TGTGCCAGCAGTGGAACACAGGGCAGGAGGTCTAGCGGGCCCTACGAGCAGTACTTC	CASSGTQGRRSSGPYEQYF
TRBV7-9	.	16	TRBJ2-2	TRBD2	TGTGCCAGCAGCCCCAAATCTAGCGGGGGGGCCCGTGAGCTGTTTTTT	CASSPKSSGGARELFF
TRBV7-8	.	12	TRBJ1-4	.	TGTGCCAGCAGCAACCACCTTGAAAAACTGTTTTTT	CASSNHLEKLFF
TRBV6-2/TRBV6-3	.	14	TRBJ2-1	.	TGTGCCAGCAGTTACAGACAGGGGAGGGGTGAGCAGTTCTTC	CASSYRQGRGEQFF
TRBV7-3	few	13	TRBJ1-1	.	TGTGCCAGCATGCGTGTACAGGGAGACGAAGCTTTCTTT	CASMRVQGDEAFF
TRBV7-7	.	13	TRBJ2-5	.	TGTGCTAGCAGCTTAGGGGAAAGGGAGACCCAGTACTTC	CASSLGERETQYF
TRBV12-3/TRBV12-4	few	12	TRBJ2-7	.	TGTGCCAGCGCTATTACGAGCTACGAGCAGTACTTC	CASAITSYEQYF
TRBV5-5	.	16	TRBJ2-1	TRBD2	TGTGCCAGCAGCTTGGCCGGACTAGCGGGAGGAGATGTCGGGATCTTC	CASSLAGLAGGDVGIF
TRBV29-1	few	13	TRBJ2-7	TRBD2	TGCAGCGTTGTTGCTGGGCGGGAGACCGAGCAGTACTTC	CSVVAGRETEQYF
TRBV5-1	few	16	TRBJ2-1	TRBD2	TGCGCCAGCAGCTTGTGGCGGGGGAGCTCCTACAATGAGCAGTTCTTC	CASSLWRGSSYNEQFF
TRBV7-2	few	15	TRBJ2-7	.	TGTGCCAGCAGCTTAGCAGGGGGAGGTTTCTACGAGCAGTACTTC	CASSLAGGGFYEQYF
TRBV20-1	.	13	TRBJ2-1	TRBD2	TGCAGTGCTGACGGGGGGTCCGGCTATGAGCAGTTCTTC	CSADGGSGYEQFF
TRBV29-1	few	13	TRBJ1-1	TRBD1	TGCAGCGTCGCTGACAGGGGGAGCACTGAAGCTTTCTTT	CSVADRGSTEAFF
TRBV12-3/TRBV12-4	few	11	TRBJ2-5	.	TGTGCCAGCAGTGCCGACGGACGGCAGTACTTC	CASSADGRQYF
TRBV2	few	12	TRBJ2-5	.	TGTGCCAGCAGTCCTTATGACGCTCGCGATAAGTTC	CASSPYDARDKF
TRBV25-1	.	17	TRBJ2-1	TRBD2	TGTGCCAGCAGTCCTTTACCAGGGCTAGCGGGGGGCAATGAGCAGTTCTTC	CASSPLPGLAGGNEQFF
TRBV19	.	15	TRBJ2-3	.	TGTGCCAGTAGCAAAGCAGGGATTGGAGCAGATACGCAGTATTTT	CASSKAGIGADTQYF
TRBV6-2/TRBV6-3	.	16	TRBJ2-7	TRBD2	TGTGCCAGCAGTGGACTAGCGGGGGGGCGTGCCTACGAGCAGTACTTC	CASSGLAGGRAYEQYF
TRBV29-1	.	12	TRBJ2-1	.	TGCAGCGTCTTGGACGCGGGTAGTGAGCAGTTCTTC	CSVLDAGSEQFF
TRBV9	few	16	TRBJ1-4	TRBD1	TGTGCCAGCAGCGCGGGACAGGGGGCGGCTAATGAAAAACTGTTTTTT	CASSAGQGAANEKLFF
TRBV10-3	.	13	TRBJ1-2	.	TGTGCCATCAGTGAGTCGGAGGGGGATGGCTACACCTTC	CAISESEGDGYTF
TRBV4-1	.	17	TRBJ1-4	.	TGCGCCAGCAGCCAATTCGATCGCGGTTTGGGAAATGAAAAACTGTTTTTT	CASSQFDRGLGNEKLFF
TRBV20-1	.	14	TRBJ2-7	.	TGCAGTGCTAGAGATGCCACCGGGGGAGGCGAGCAGTACTTC	CSARDATGGGEQYF
TRBV5-1	.	17	TRBJ1-3	.	TGCGCCAGCAGCATGGGAGACCGACCTTACTCTGGAAACACCATATATTTT	CASSMGDRPYSGNTIYF
TRBV20-1	once	15	TRBJ2-4	.	TGCAGTGCTAGACTCGACTCTATCGCCAAAAACATTCAGTACTTC	CSARLDSIAKNIQYF
TRBV15	few	16	TRBJ2-1	.	TGTGCCACCAGCAAAAAGGGCAAGGGGCTGGACAATGAGCAGTTCTTC	CATSKKGKGLDNEQFF
TRBV7-2	once	15	TRBJ2-1	.	TGTGCCAGCAGCTACGTCCGGGGGCCCCACAATGAGCAGTTCTTC	CASSYVRGPHNEQFF
TRBV29-1	few	13	TRBJ2-5	.	TGCAGCGCAAACCGGGACGGCAAAGAGACCCAGTACTTC	CSANRDGKETQYF
TRBV7-2	.	13	TRBJ2-5	.	TGTGCCAGCAGCTCACAGAGACGGGAGACCCAGTACTTC	CASSSQRRETQYF
TRBV6-2/TRBV6-3	few	14	TRBJ2-1	.	TGTGCCAGCAGTTGGCTAGGCTCCTACAATGAGCAGTTCTTC	CASSWLGSYNEQFF
TRBV7-8	.	15	TRBJ1-1	TRBD1	TGTGCCAGCAGCTTAGGGGCAGGGGGCGGCACTGAAGCTTTCTTT	CASSLGAGGGTEAFF
TRBV5-1	.	14	TRBJ2-1	TRBD2	TGCGCCAGCAGCCCCGTAGCGGGTAGCAATGAGCAGTTCTTC	CASSPVAGSNEQFF
TRBV3-1	few	14	TRBJ2-7	.	TGTGCCAGCAGCCAAGAACCACAGGTCTACGAGCAGTACTTC	CASSQEPQVYEQYF
TRBV9	few	16	TRBJ2-7	.	TGTGCCAGCAGCGTGGGGGCGGGCGTTGAAAGGTACGAGCAGTACTTC	CASSVGAGVERYEQYF
TRBV29-1	few	12	TRBJ2-7	TRBD1	TGCAGCACAACAGGGGGCCGCGACGAGCAGTACTTC	CSTTGGRDEQYF
TRBV2	.	14	TRBJ2-1	.	TGTGCCAGCAGTGAAGCGCTTAGACCTGATGAGCAGTTCTTC	CASSEALRPDEQFF
TRBV2	few	14	TRBJ1-2	.	TGTGCCAGCAGTGATCGGTCGATGGCATTGCCCTTCCCCTTC	CASSDRSMALPFPF
TRBV28	few	14	TRBJ2-7	.	TGTGCCACCTCCCGGGACCTCACCTCCTACGAGCAGTACTTC	CATSRDLTSYEQYF
TRBV4-1	.	15	TRBJ2-5	.	TGCGCCAGCAGCCAAGGGTCTAGGTACCAAGAGACCCAGTACTTC	CASSQGSRYQETQYF
TRBV4-1	few	14	TRBJ2-7	.	TGCGCCAGCAGCCAAGCGTCGATCTCCTACGAGCAGTACTTC	CASSQASISYEQYF
TRBV20-1	.	15	TRBJ2-5	TRBD2	TGCAGTACCAACTTACTAGCGGGGAGACAAGAGACCCAGTACTTC	CSTNLLAGRQETQYF
TRBV20-1	.	18	TRBJ1-2	.	TGCAGTGCTAATGGACTACAGGGCTCCAACGACCTAATCTATGGCTACACCTTC	CSANGLQGSNDLIYGYTF
TRBV18	.	14	TRBJ1-2	.	TGTGCCAGCTCACCTAGGCTACAGGGTCGTGGCTACACCTTC	CASSPRLQGRGYTF